This T cell receptor beta chain was sequenced during a study of T cell repertoires in cytomegalovirus infection (dated by TCRdb to about 2019). About the study as a whole: The HLA type of each donor mattered for the analysis, because public TCR beta signatures pointed to carriage of CMV infection along with the matching HLA type. Findings and caveats that apply to the study as a whole: The ex vivo response was dominated by HLA-C-restricted CMV-specific TCR beta clonotypes, which also provided the single most frequent clonotype in two of eight donors. Carriers of CMV infection plus the relevant HLA type were discriminated by the cumulative frequency of public TCR beta family members in the study cohort and in an independent roughly 340-donor cohort.

Counted from cysteine to phenylalanine, this CDR3 has 14 amino acids. CDR3 DNA only is kept here, 42 bases in frame from base 1. V was cut back by 8 bases and J by 1 base, leaving a gap of 14 bases between them. TCRdb shows the sequencer as Illumina HiSeq 1500. Using fastp trimming at Q25 and MiXCR clonotype assembly, TCRdb reanalyzed the public sequencing data and kept in-frame beta chains. Identical CDR3 proteins give one entry, which carries the most common genes and DNA. This sample lists fewer than 200,000 distinct CDR3 sequences; roughly 19% were detected once. The ten largest make up less than 3% of the sample. This clonotype was counted at least ten times. Its antigen target is currently unknown. No much larger clone is present one base from it, and per-base qualities are unavailable.

This receptor was identified in a human donor in good health (CMV status not recorded). Some clones in this sample may be carry-over from other donors' samples. The sequencing sample was made of PBMCs. The chain is encoded by TRBV12-3 or TRBV12-4 joined to TRBJ1-2; the D gene cannot be resolved reliably. The CDR3 here reads CASSIDRFNYGYTF. The sequenced DNA: TGTGCCAGCTCGATTGACCGATTTAACTATGGCTACACCTTC.